Below are 6 T cell receptor beta chains sequenced from a single sample in a study of T cells expressing NK-cell markers (TCRdb year 2020). Receptors were amplified or captured by 5' RACE. Sequencing was carried out with an Illumina HiSeq 2000. Following reprocessing of the reads by TCRdb, the data hold one row per CDR3 protein sequence and no DNA is available. The sample's table lists a count of hundreds of thousands of distinct CDR3 sequences. About 4.2% of the sample is in the top ten clones. The sequenced material came from blood T cells: a sorted CD56 or NKG2C T cell subset, CD4+ or CD8+ T cells, or bulk PBMC T cells (not recorded which). These TCRs come from a woman aged 18 to 75 in good health.

This chain links TRBV7-2 with TRBJ1-4. There are 15 residues in the CDR3. The V gene's germline CDR1 is SGHTA and CDR2 FQGNSA. CDR3 sequence reads: CASSLYRELNEKLFF. Complete variable domain (other parts from reference TRBV7-2 and TRBJ1-4): GAGVSQSPSNKVTEKGKDVELRCDPISGHTALYWYRQSLGQGLEFLIYFQGNSAPDKSGLPSDRFSAERTGGSVSTLTIQRTQQEDSAVYLCASSLYRELNEKLFFGSGTQLSVL.

This chain uses TRBV12-3 or TRBV12-4 with TRBJ2-3. The CDR3 runs 12 residues. The CDR3 reads CASSSFPDTQYF.

The chain has TRBV19 and TRBJ2-3; TCRdb lists TRBD1, though no DNA is available to test this call. The CDR3 totals 14 residues. Germline V gene lookup returns CDR1 LNHDA and CDR2 SQIVND (reference sequence). CDR3 sequence: CASRDGQVGNTQYF.

V and J are TRBV11-1 and TRBJ2-4; the TCRdb call, TRBD1, lacks DNA for checking. This CDR3 region has 18 residues. Per germline, CDR1 SGHAT and CDR2 FQDESV (reference sequence). The CDR3 spells CASSLNHAGTLAKNIQYF.

The chain recombines TRBV7-9 with TRBJ2-3; TCRdb names TRBD2, which stays unverified in the absence of DNA. Germline V gene sequence: CDR1 SEHNR, CDR2 FQNEAQ (reference sequence). The CDR3 contains 17 residues. CDR3 residues: CASSPGTSGVSTDTQYF.

The chain couples TRBV10-3 to TRBJ2-3; there is no DNA to check the TCRdb D call of TRBD2. CDR1 ENHRY and CDR2 SYGVKD come from the germline V gene. The CDR3 covers 13 residues. The CDR3 sequence: CAILREFTDTQYF.